The next 16 T cell receptor beta chains were all read from a single sample in a study of blood T cell repertoires in COVID-19. Sequenced by immunoSEQ multiplex PCR; TCRdb stores in-frame clones only, minus some. This sample carries a few hundred thousand clones, 80% to 90% of them seen once, and the ten largest clones take about 1.6%. Input material: PBMCs or T cells enriched from blood (not recorded which). These receptors came from a man aged 35 to 55 who had recovered from COVID-19.

This chain uses TRBV7-2 with TRBJ2-3, with 8 positions matching TRBD1. Per the germline V gene, CDR1 is SGHTA and CDR2 is FQGNSA. The CDR3 extends over 15 amino acids. Losses at the gene ends were 3 bases for V and 8 bases for J; bases not matched to a gene: 10. For the CDR3, the DNA is TGTGCCAGCAGCTTTAATCTCCAGGGGGCTGCTACGCAGTATTTT. Its translation is CASSFNLQGAATQYF.

This clone occurred many times. The gene calls are TRBV30 and TRBJ1-2; no clear D. Germline CDR1 and CDR2: GTSNPN and SVGIG (reference sequence). The CDR3 is made up of 12 amino acids. Deletions cut 8 bases from V and 4 bases from J, with 14 bases between. CDR3 sequence (DNA): TGTGCCAGGGATGGGCTTTCCTATGGCTACACCTTC. Protein: CARDGLSYGYTF.

The V and J genes are TRBV5-5 and TRBJ2-7, with 8 bases identical to TRBD1. CDR1 is SGHKS and CDR2 is YYEKEE in the germline V gene (reference sequence). V dropped 3 bases and J dropped 0; count of bases not matched to a gene: 5. The CDR3 has 15 residues. The CDR3 coding sequence is TGTGCCAGCAGCTGGGGACAGGCCAACTCCTACGAGCAGTACTTC. Translated: CASSWGQANSYEQYF.

With respect to this clone: Other DNA sequences in this sample translate to the same CDR3. The chain has TRBV30 and TRBJ1-3, with D hard to call. This CDR3 contains 11 residues. CDR1 is GTSNPN and CDR2 is SVGIG in the germline V gene (reference sequence). Deletions cut 2 bases from V and 4 bases from J, with 3 bases between. The CDR3 DNA follows: TGTGCCTGGAGTAGCGGAAACACCATATATTTT. This encodes CAWSSGNTIYF.

The gene calls are TRBV12-3 or TRBV12-4 and TRBJ1-1; D possibly corresponds to TRBD1 (5 bases). The CDR3 runs 13 residues. V dropped 3 bases and J dropped 5 bases, with 10 bases sitting between them. Here the CDR3 reads CASSFAGGTEAFF. CDR3 sequence (DNA): TGTGCCAGCAGTTTTGCTGGGGGGACTGAAGCTTTCTTT.

V gene TRBV6-5 combines with J gene TRBJ2-7; 7 nucleotides align to TRBD1. J was trimmed by 3 bases and V by 10 bases; bases with no gene match: 9. The CDR3 extends over 13 amino acids. Germline V gene data show CDR1 as MNHEY and CDR2 as SVGAGI. The CDR3 DNA reads as TGTGCCACCAGAGGACAGGCGCGCTACGAGCAGTACTTC. Its translation: CATRGQARYEQYF.

Comments on this clone: Distinct nucleotide sequences in the sample also encode this CDR3. The rearrangement uses TRBV18 and TRBJ1-1; 7 bases are shared with TRBD1. The CDR3 has 14 amino acids. CDR1 is KGHSH, CDR2 LQKENI, per germline. The V and J ends lost 4 bases and 2 bases, in that order; junction bases with no gene match: 4. For the CDR3, the DNA is TGTGCCAGCTCACTCGACAGGGCCAACACTGAAGCTTTCTTT. Amino acid sequence: CASSLDRANTEAFF. The full variable domain, in which reference TRBV18 and TRBJ1-1 provide the parts outside the CDR3, is NAGVMQNPRHLVRRRGQEARLRCSPMKGHSHVYWYRQLPEEGLKFMVYLQKENIIDESGMPKERFSAEFPKEGPSILRIQQVVRGDSAAYFCASSLDRANTEAFFGQGTRLTVV.

The gene calls are TRBV2 and TRBJ2-1; TRBD2 agrees at 7 bases. V trimming: 8 bases; J trimming: 7 bases; junction bases outside the gene matches: 17. CDR1 and CDR2 from the germline V gene are SNHLY and FYNNEI. The CDR3 is 16 residues long. The CDR3 spells CASFSSWREFGNEQFF. Written as DNA, the CDR3 is TGTGCCAGCTTCTCGTCATGGCGGGAGTTCGGGAATGAGCAGTTCTTC. Using reference TRBV2 and TRBJ2-1 for the parts outside the CDR3, the full variable domain is EPEVTQTPSHQVTQMGQEVILRCVPISNHLYFYWYRQILGQKVEFLVSFYNNEISEKSEIFDDQFSVERPDGSNFTLKIRSTKLEDSAMYFCASFSSWREFGNEQFFGPGTRLTVL.

V gene TRBV19 combines with J gene TRBJ2-6; D gene unclear. Trimming stripped 0 bases from V and 4 bases from J, with 10 bases between. CDR1 and CDR2 (germline): LNHDA, SQIVND (reference sequence). The CDR3 is 16 residues long. CDR3 DNA sequence: TGTGCCAGTAGTATAGATGCGGCTCAAGGGGCCAACGTCCTGACTTTC. It specifies CASSIDAAQGANVLTF.

This chain links TRBV13 with TRBJ2-7, with 7 bases that match TRBD1. The CDR3 contains 14 residues. Per germline, CDR1 PRHDT and CDR2 FYEKMQ (reference sequence). J was trimmed by 3 bases and V by 6 bases; bases with no gene match: 8. The CDR3 reads CASSSLDRRYEQYF. The DNA for the CDR3 is TGTGCCAGCAGTTCTTTGGACAGGCGCTACGAGCAGTACTTC.

This chain joins TRBV6-2 or TRBV6-3 and TRBJ2-3, with 8 bases aligning to TRBD2. The CDR3 has 15 residues. The V and J ends lost 4 bases and 4 bases, in that order; junction bases with no gene match: 7. CDR1 MNHEY and CDR2 SVGEGT come from the germline V gene. CDR3 DNA: TGTGCCAGCAGTTTTCGGGGGGGCCCCCCAGATACGCAGTATTTT. It encodes CASSFRGGPPDTQYF.

In DNA form, the CDR3 reads TGCGCCAGCAGCTTGGCCGGGACTAGCGGGAGGCGTTATGCCTTTTACTCCTACAATGAGCAGTTCTTC. It yields the protein CASSLAGTSGRRYAFYSYNEQFF. The chain recombines TRBV5-1 with TRBJ2-1; 15 nucleotides match TRBD2. This CDR3 comprises 23 residues. The ends lost 0 bases at V and 0 bases at J; junction bases unmatched: 16. Per the germline V gene, CDR1 is SGHRS and CDR2 is YFSETQ.

The CDR3 protein is CASSLVRNTGELFF. The CDR3 nucleotides are TGTGCCAGCAGCTTAGTTCGTAACACCGGGGAGCTGTTTTTT. The chain uses TRBV7-2 and TRBJ2-2; D remains unclear. Germline V lookup: CDR1 SGHTA, CDR2 FQGNSA. CDR3 length: 14 amino acids. V dropped 1 base and J dropped 2 bases, with 5 bases sitting between them. Filled out from reference TRBV7-2 and TRBJ2-2, the complete variable domain reads GAGVSQSPSNKVTEKGKDVELRCDPISGHTALYWYRQSLGQGLEFLIYFQGNSAPDKSGLPSDRFSAERTGGSVSTLTIQRTQQEDSAVYLCASSLVRNTGELFFGEGSRLTVL.

The V gene is TRBV14, the J gene TRBJ2-7, with TRBD2 matching 10 bases. The CDR3 is 19 amino acids. J lost 2 bases, V lost 4 bases, and 17 bases had no gene match. The V gene's germline CDR1 is SGHDN and CDR2 FVKESK. The CDR3 spells CASSLSSITSGKNAYEQYF. The CDR3 region has the DNA TGTGCCAGCAGCCTGTCAAGCATAACTAGCGGGAAGAATGCCTACGAGCAGTACTTC.

This clone was found a few times. The genes are TRBV30 and TRBJ1-3; unclear D gene. The CDR3 covers 14 residues. Germline values: CDR1 GTSNPN, CDR2 SVGIG (reference sequence). V was cut by 4 bases and J by 0 bases, with 10 bases left in between. The CDR3 reads CAWMATRSGNTIYF. The CDR3 DNA follows: TGTGCCTGGATGGCCACCCGCTCTGGAAACACCATATATTTT.

The chain couples TRBV10-3 to TRBJ1-5; 7 nucleotides align to TRBD1. V was clipped by 1 base and J by 4 bases; unmatched bases: 4. CDR1 is ENHRY, CDR2 SYGVKD, per germline. There are 15 residues in the CDR3. The CDR3 region has the DNA TGTGCCATCAGTGAGTACAGGGGCGGGAATCAGCCCCAGCATTTT. Protein sequence: CAISEYRGGNQPQHF.